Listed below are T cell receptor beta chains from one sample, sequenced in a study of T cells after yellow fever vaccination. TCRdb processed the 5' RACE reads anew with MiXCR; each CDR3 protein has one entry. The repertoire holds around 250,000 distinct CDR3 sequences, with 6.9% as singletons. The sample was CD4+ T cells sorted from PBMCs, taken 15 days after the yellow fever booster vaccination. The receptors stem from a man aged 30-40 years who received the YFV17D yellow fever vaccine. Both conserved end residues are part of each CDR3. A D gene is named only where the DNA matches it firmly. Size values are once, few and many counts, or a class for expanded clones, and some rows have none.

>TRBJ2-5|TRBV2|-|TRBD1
CASSETTGGETQYF
TGTGCCAGCAGTGAGACGACAGGGGGAGAGACCCAGTACTTC
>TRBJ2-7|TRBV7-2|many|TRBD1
CASSLFPGQGTYEQYF
TGTGCCAGCAGCCTATTTCCGGGACAGGGCACCTACGAGCAGTACTTC
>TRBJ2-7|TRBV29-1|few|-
CSVAGTSLYEQYF
TGCAGCGTTGCCGGGACTTCCCTCTACGAGCAGTACTTC
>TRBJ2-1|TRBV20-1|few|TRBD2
CSVFNDVAGNEQFF
TGCAGTGTTTTTAACGACGTAGCGGGGAATGAGCAGTTCTTC
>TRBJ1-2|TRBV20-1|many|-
CSARIGVAGYTF
TGCAGTGCTAGAATTGGGGTTGCTGGCTACACCTTC
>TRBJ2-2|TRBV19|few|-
CASSIGKNTGELFF
TGTGCCAGTAGTATAGGGAAGAACACCGGGGAGCTGTTTTTT
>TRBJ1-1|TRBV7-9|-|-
CATSAGRGETEAFF
TGTGCCACCTCGGCTGGACGGGGCGAAACTGAAGCTTTCTTT
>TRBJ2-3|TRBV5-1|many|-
CASSLGGENTQYF
TGCGCCAGCAGCTTGGGGGGCGAGAATACGCAGTATTTT
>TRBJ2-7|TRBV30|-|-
CAWSAVSEQYF
TGTGCCTGGAGTGCCGTCTCCGAGCAGTACTTC
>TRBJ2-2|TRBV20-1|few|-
CSARTADTGELFF
TGCAGTGCTAGAACAGCGGACACCGGGGAGCTGTTTTTT
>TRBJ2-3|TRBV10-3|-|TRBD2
CAITPGLAGYSTDTQYF
TGTGCCATCACTCCAGGACTAGCGGGATATAGTACAGATACGCAGTATTTT
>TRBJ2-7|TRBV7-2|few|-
CASSTGTPGEQYF
TGTGCCAGCAGCACCGGGACCCCCGGGGAGCAGTACTTC
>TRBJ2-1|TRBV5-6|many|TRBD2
CASSLVLAGGDEQFF
TGTGCCAGCAGCTTGGTCCTAGCGGGCGGCGATGAGCAGTTCTTC
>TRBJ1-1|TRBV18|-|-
CASSPQGTDGGEAFF
TGTGCCAGCTCACCACAGGGGACGGATGGCGGTGAAGCTTTCTTT
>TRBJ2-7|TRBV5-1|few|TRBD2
CASSSLVAGGPREQYF
TGCGCCAGCAGCTCCTTAGTAGCGGGAGGGCCCCGCGAGCAGTACTTC
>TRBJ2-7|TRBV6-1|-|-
CASSLRQGRDEQYF
TGTGCCAGCAGTCTTCGACAGGGGAGGGACGAGCAGTACTTC
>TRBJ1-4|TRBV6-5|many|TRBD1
CASRGAGTGGEKLFF
TGTGCCAGCAGGGGGGCCGGGACAGGGGGTGAAAAACTGTTTTTT
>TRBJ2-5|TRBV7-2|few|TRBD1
CASTPDRAETQYF
TGTGCCAGCACCCCGGACAGGGCGGAGACCCAGTACTTC
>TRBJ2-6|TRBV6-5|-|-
CASSYLRAGANVLTF
TGTGCCAGCAGTTACTTGCGGGCTGGGGCCAACGTCCTGACTTTC
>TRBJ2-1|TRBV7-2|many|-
CASSLPPAGEQFF
TGTGCCAGCAGCTTGCCCCCTGCTGGCGAGCAGTTCTTC
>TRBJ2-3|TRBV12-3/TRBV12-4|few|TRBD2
CASSPVGGGPTDTQYF
TGTGCCAGCAGTCCGGTCGGGGGAGGGCCGACAGATACGCAGTATTTT
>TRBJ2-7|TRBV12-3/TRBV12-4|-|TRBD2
CASSTLGLAGGGEQYF
TGTGCCAGCAGTACATTGGGACTAGCGGGAGGTGGCGAGCAGTACTTC
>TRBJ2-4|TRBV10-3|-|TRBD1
CAISSQGAFGKNIQYF
TGTGCCATCAGCTCACAGGGGGCGTTCGGCAAAAACATTCAGTACTTC
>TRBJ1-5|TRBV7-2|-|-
CASSLERGQNQPQHF
TGTGCCAGCAGCTTAGAGAGAGGGCAGAATCAGCCCCAGCATTTT
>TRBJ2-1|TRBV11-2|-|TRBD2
CASRLAGGEQFF
TGTGCCAGCAGACTAGCGGGAGGTGAGCAGTTCTTC
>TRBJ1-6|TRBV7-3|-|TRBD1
CASSLGQGVGSPLHF
TGTGCCAGCAGCTTGGGACAGGGGGTAGGGTCACCCCTCCACTTT
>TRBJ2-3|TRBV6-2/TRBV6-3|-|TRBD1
CANRERTGGSDTQYF
TGTGCCAACAGGGAGAGGACAGGGGGATCAGATACGCAGTATTTT
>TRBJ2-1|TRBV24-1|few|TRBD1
CATSDPNPGQGVHEQFF
TGTGCCACCAGTGATCCGAATCCGGGACAGGGGGTTCATGAGCAGTTCTTC
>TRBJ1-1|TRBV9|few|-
CASSPCLIGHLRSETEAFF
TGTGCCAGCAGCCCCTGCCTGATAGGGCATCTGAGGTCGGAAACTGAAGCTTTCTTT
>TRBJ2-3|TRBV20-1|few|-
CSARDFKQTTDTQYF
TGCAGTGCTAGAGATTTCAAGCAGACCACAGATACGCAGTATTTT
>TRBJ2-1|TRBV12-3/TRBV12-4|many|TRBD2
CASSLEGTSRNEQFF
TGTGCCAGCAGTTTAGAAGGGACTAGCAGGAATGAGCAGTTCTTC
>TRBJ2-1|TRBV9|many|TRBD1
CASSVAGTDEQFF
TGTGCCAGCAGCGTTGCCGGGACAGATGAGCAGTTCTTC
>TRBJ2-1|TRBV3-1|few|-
CASSQDLGIRYNEQFF
TGTGCCAGCAGCCAAGATCTTGGTATCCGCTACAATGAGCAGTTCTTC
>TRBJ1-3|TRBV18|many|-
CASSLRTDLWDTIYF
TGTGCCAGCTCACTCCGGACGGATTTATGGGACACCATATATTTT
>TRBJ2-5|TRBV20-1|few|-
CSARGRAETQYF
TGCAGTGCTCGGGGACGGGCGGAGACCCAGTACTTC
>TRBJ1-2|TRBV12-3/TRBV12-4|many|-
CASRRDYLNYGYTF
TGTGCCAGCAGACGGGACTACCTGAACTATGGCTACACCTTC
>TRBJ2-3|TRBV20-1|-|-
CSAMKAGGSTDTQYF
TGCAGTGCTATGAAGGCAGGGGGGAGCACAGATACGCAGTATTTT
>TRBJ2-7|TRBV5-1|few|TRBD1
CASSVGGTGGGEQYF
TGCGCCAGCAGCGTCGGAGGGACAGGGGGGGGCGAGCAGTACTTC
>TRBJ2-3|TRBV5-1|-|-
CASSLDGEGDTQYF
TGCGCCAGCAGCTTGGATGGGGAAGGGGATACGCAGTATTTT
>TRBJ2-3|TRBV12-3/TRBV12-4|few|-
CASTSHPRDTQYF
TGTGCCAGCACCTCACATCCGCGTGATACGCAGTATTTT
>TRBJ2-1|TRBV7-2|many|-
CASSDTGGRFF
TGTGCCAGCAGCGATACGGGCGGGCGGTTCTTC
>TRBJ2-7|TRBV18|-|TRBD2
CASSPVGGSGYEQYF
TGTGCCAGCTCACCTGTAGGCGGGAGCGGCTACGAGCAGTACTTC
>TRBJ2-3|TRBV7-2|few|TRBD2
CASSLLSSGMWVDTQYF
TGTGCCAGCAGCCTCCTCTCTAGCGGGATGTGGGTAGATACGCAGTATTTT
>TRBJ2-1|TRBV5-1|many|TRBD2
CASSTGTSALREQFF
TGCGCCAGCAGCACCGGGACTAGCGCGCTTCGCGAGCAGTTCTTC
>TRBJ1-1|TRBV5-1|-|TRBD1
CASSLGPGGARTEAFF
TGCGCCAGCAGCTTGGGGCCAGGGGGCGCCAGGACTGAAGCTTTCTTT
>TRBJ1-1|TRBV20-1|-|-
CSASGNTEAFF
TGCAGTGCTAGCGGGAACACTGAAGCTTTCTTT
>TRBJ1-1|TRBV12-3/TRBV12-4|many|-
CASSVITKGYTEAFF
TGTGCCAGCAGTGTTATCACTAAGGGTTACACTGAAGCTTTCTTT
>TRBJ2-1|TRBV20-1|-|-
CSARDDGGFSYNEQFF
TGCAGTGCTAGAGATGACGGGGGATTTTCCTACAATGAGCAGTTCTTC
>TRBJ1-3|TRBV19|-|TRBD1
CASSTRGQLLDTIYF
TGTGCCAGTAGTACCCGGGGACAGCTCTTGGACACCATATATTTT
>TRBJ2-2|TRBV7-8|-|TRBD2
CASSRFQAGEYTGELFF
TGTGCCAGCAGCAGGTTCCAAGCGGGAGAGTACACCGGGGAGCTGTTTTTT
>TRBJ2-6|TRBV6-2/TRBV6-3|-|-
CASSPGVVLTF
TGTGCCAGCAGTCCGGGGGTTGTCCTGACTTTC
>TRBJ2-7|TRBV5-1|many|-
CASSLSGGLSYEQYF
TGCGCCAGCAGCTTGTCAGGGGGACTCTCCTACGAGCAGTACTTC
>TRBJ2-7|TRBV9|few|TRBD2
CASSVDVSGFYEQYF
TGTGCCAGCAGCGTAGATGTTAGCGGGTTCTACGAGCAGTACTTC
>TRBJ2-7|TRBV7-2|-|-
CASSFGRVRYEQYF
TGTGCCAGCAGCTTCGGCCGAGTGCGGTACGAGCAGTACTTC
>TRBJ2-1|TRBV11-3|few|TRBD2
CASSLSGASGSGEQFF
TGTGCCAGCAGCTTATCGGGGGCTAGCGGGAGTGGTGAGCAGTTCTTC
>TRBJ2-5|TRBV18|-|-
CASSPRDGKETQYF
TGTGCCAGCTCACCCCGGGACGGGAAAGAGACCCAGTACTTC
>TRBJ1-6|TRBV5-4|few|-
CASSLVSGGGSPLHF
TGTGCCAGCAGCTTGGTATCCGGGGGCGGTTCACCCCTCCACTTT
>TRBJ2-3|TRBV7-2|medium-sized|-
CASSLAGGTDTQYF
TGTGCCAGCAGCTTAGCTGGGGGCACAGATACGCAGTATTTT
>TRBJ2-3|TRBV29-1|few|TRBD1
CSVEQGVRTDTQYF
TGCAGCGTTGAACAGGGGGTTAGAACAGATACGCAGTATTTT